The text below deals with one TCR beta chain. The data are from a study of blood T cell repertoires in COVID-19. Study as a whole: The study drew acute and convalescent COVID-19 samples from the United States, Italy and Spain.

Participant age was roughly 18 to 100 years, and participants resided in 24 US areas. Which cohort a participant joined came from the clinical history participants gave. In the authors' methods: The authors estimated nucleated cell counts from reference gene primer amplification. Some clones are missing from TCRdb's copy, which holds only in-frame ones; the method was immunoSEQ multiplex PCR. The DNA gave D and trimming, while V, J and clone size come from that table. The data hold about 250,000 clones, with approximately 85% observed a single time. V gave up 6 bases and J gave up 1 base; unmatched junction bases: 16. The CDR3 totals 19 residues. The germline V gene has CDR1 SGHVS and CDR2 FQNEAQ.

This receptor was obtained from a woman aged 25 to 39 who had recovered from COVID-19. The chain is built from TRBV7-8 and TRBJ2-2; TRBD1 matches at 8 bases. Sequencing input: PBMCs or T cells enriched from blood (not recorded which). The CDR3 loop reads CASSKVQGARGWNTGELFF. DNA of the CDR3: TGTGCCAGCAGTAAAGTTCAGGGGGCAAGGGGTTGGAACACCGGGGAGCTGTTTTTT.